A selection of T cell receptor beta chains follows, all from one sample in a study of response to subunit inactivated influenza vaccine. TCRdb reprocessed the RT-PCR reads with MiXCR, giving one entry per CDR3 protein. The sample includes around 600,000 distinct CDR3 sequences, 11% of them seen just once. This same sample was also taken into another study, of T cells expressing NK-cell markers.

The sequencing used PBMCs from blood, collected on the day of vaccination. The source is a man aged 50 to 59 who received an inactivated influenza vaccine. The CDR3 runs from the conserved cysteine through the conserved F or W. The order of the fields is V gene, J gene, CDR3 protein.

V gene: TRBV9; J gene: TRBJ2-1; CDR3 protein: CASSVEVRLAAEQFF
V gene: TRBV7-2; J gene: TRBJ1-2; CDR3 protein: CASSRGTVDGYTF
V gene: TRBV10-2; J gene: TRBJ1-2; CDR3 protein: CASSVRQGYGYTF
V gene: TRBV20-1; J gene: TRBJ2-5; CDR3 protein: CSARSGSLGKETQYF
V gene: TRBV5-1; J gene: TRBJ2-5; CDR3 protein: CASRSVGGAMEETQYF
V gene: TRBV7-9; J gene: TRBJ2-2; CDR3 protein: CASSPLLTGELFF
V gene: TRBV6-2/TRBV6-3; J gene: TRBJ2-1; CDR3 protein: CASSYTLQGGYYNEQFF
V gene: TRBV5-1; J gene: TRBJ2-1; CDR3 protein: CASSFGTGGFNEQFF
V gene: TRBV12-3/TRBV12-4; J gene: TRBJ2-7; CDR3 protein: CASSLQSNYEQYF
V gene: TRBV12-3/TRBV12-4; J gene: TRBJ2-5; CDR3 protein: CASSLRAGRETQYF
V gene: TRBV7-2; J gene: TRBJ2-3; CDR3 protein: CASSLTRTGPSTDTQYF
V gene: TRBV5-1; J gene: TRBJ2-2; CDR3 protein: CASSLVTGGIGNPGELFF
V gene: TRBV4-1; J gene: TRBJ2-5; CDR3 protein: CASSPGRRTWEETQYF
V gene: TRBV20-1; J gene: TRBJ2-5; CDR3 protein: CSAGNRVQETQYF
V gene: TRBV6-7; J gene: TRBJ2-5; CDR3 protein: CASSYSGPSGGQRETQYF
V gene: TRBV12-3/TRBV12-4; J gene: TRBJ1-5; CDR3 protein: CASSAQGGGSSQPQHF
V gene: TRBV20-1; J gene: TRBJ2-1; CDR3 protein: CSARSPAGKGDEQFF
V gene: TRBV5-1; J gene: TRBJ2-3; CDR3 protein: CASSWTDYTDTQYF